The rows below give T cell receptor beta chains drawn from one sample of a study of blood T cell repertoires in COVID-19. Assay used: immunoSEQ multiplex PCR; TCRdb lists only in-frame clones, some missing. Of approximately 230,000 clones in the sample, roughly 87% were seen once. The sample comprised PBMCs or T cells enriched from blood (not recorded which). The receptors were gathered from a woman aged 25 to 45 with acute COVID-19. CDR3s include the opening cysteine and the closing phenylalanine or tryptophan. Each record gives: D gene, clone size, V gene, J gene, CDR3 protein, CDR3 DNA. A D gene is named only where the DNA matches it firmly. Clone size is shown for a subset of rows, as once, few, many or a class of expanded clone.

TRBD1	NA	TRBV7-2	TRBJ2-7	CASSNRDRGSYEQYF	TGTGCCAGCAGCAACCGGGACAGGGGATCCTACGAGCAGTACTTC
TRBD2	once	TRBV12-3/TRBV12-4	TRBJ2-2	CASRREAGELFF	TGTGCCAGCAGGCGGGAGGCCGGGGAGCTGTTTTTT
TRBD1	once	TRBV18	TRBJ1-2	CASSASGTGGSNYGYTF	TGTGCCAGCTCAGCCTCCGGGACAGGGGGGTCTAACTATGGCTACACCTTC
NA	NA	TRBV11-3	TRBJ2-3	CASSFGGGPADTQYF	TGTGCCAGCAGCTTCGGCGGAGGGCCAGCAGATACGCAGTATTTT
TRBD1	NA	TRBV18	TRBJ1-1	CASSPKGQGAGGTEAFF	TGTGCCAGCTCACCGAAGGGACAGGGGGCCGGGGGCACTGAAGCTTTCTTT
NA	NA	TRBV7-9	TRBJ2-7	CASSSRVAYEQYF	TGTGCCAGCAGCTCCAGGGTGGCCTACGAGCAGTACTTC
NA	NA	TRBV28	TRBJ1-2	CASSLLRFTGTNYGYTF	TGTGCCAGCAGTTTACTCCGGTTTACAGGGACAAACTATGGCTACACCTTC
TRBD1	NA	TRBV6-6	TRBJ1-4	CASNRDRANEKLFF	TGTGCCAGCAACAGGGACAGGGCTAATGAAAAACTGTTTTTT
TRBD2	NA	TRBV6-5	TRBJ2-1	CASSLAGVGEQFF	TGTGCCAGCAGTTTAGCGGGAGTTGGTGAGCAGTTCTTC
NA	NA	TRBV7-8	TRBJ2-7	CASSLRQGGSYEQYF	TGTGCCAGCAGCTTAAGGCAGGGAGGCTCCTACGAGCAGTACTTC
NA	few	TRBV19	TRBJ1-1	CAAKSRTEAAFF	TGTGCCGCTAAAAGCCGTACCGAGGCAGCTTTCTTT
NA	NA	TRBV2	TRBJ1-4	CASSTLAQEKLFF	TGTGCCAGCAGCACCCTGGCCCAAGAAAAACTGTTTTTT
NA	NA	TRBV7-9	TRBJ2-6	CASSLGAGVSGANVLTF	TGTGCCAGCAGCTTAGGTGCAGGTGTCTCTGGGGCCAACGTCCTGACTTTC
NA	NA	TRBV9	TRBJ1-4	CASSVVPGWNEKLFF	TGTGCCAGCAGCGTAGTGCCAGGTTGGAATGAAAAACTGTTTTTT
NA	NA	TRBV5-1	TRBJ2-7	CASSLAEAGIGEQYF	TGCGCCAGCAGCTTGGCCGAGGCGGGTATCGGGGAGCAGTACTTC
NA	NA	TRBV27	TRBJ1-2	CASSFSGVGYTF	TGTGCCAGCAGTTTTTCCGGGGTGGGCTACACCTTC
TRBD1	NA	TRBV6-5	TRBJ2-2	CASSSRGQGSGELFF	TGTGCCAGCTCGAGCCGGGGACAGGGGAGCGGGGAGCTGTTTTTT
NA	once	TRBV12-3/TRBV12-4	TRBJ2-7	CASSSGSSYEQYF	TGTGCCAGCAGTTCCGGGAGTTCCTACGAGCAGTACTTC
NA	NA	TRBV28	TRBJ2-1	CASSLVRGEQFF	TGTGCCAGCAGTTTAGTCAGGGGTGAGCAGTTCTTC
NA	NA	TRBV28	TRBJ1-1	CASSFRVMREAFF	TGTGCCAGCAGTTTCAGGGTCATGAGGGAAGCTTTCTTT
NA	NA	TRBV5-1	TRBJ2-5	CASSLVSGNRETQYF	TGCGCCAGCAGCTTGGTGTCCGGGAATCGAGAGACCCAGTACTTC
NA	NA	TRBV2	TRBJ1-6	CASTSDSYYNSPLHF	TGTGCCAGCACTTCGGACAGCTATTATAATTCACCCCTCCACTTT
NA	NA	TRBV2	TRBJ2-7	CASSEQGTLYEQYF	TGTGCCAGCAGTGAACAGGGTACGCTGTACGAGCAGTACTTC
NA	NA	TRBV2	TRBJ1-5	CASKDITSNQPQHF	TGTGCCAGCAAGGACATTACTAGCAATCAGCCCCAGCATTTT
TRBD2	NA	TRBV19	TRBJ2-2	CASSARTSGGATGELFF	TGTGCCAGTAGTGCCCGGACTAGCGGGGGGGCCACCGGGGAGCTGTTTTTT
NA	NA	TRBV2	TRBJ2-7	CASSELYEQYF	TGTGCCAGCAGTGAATTATACGAGCAGTACTTC
TRBD1	NA	TRBV7-9	TRBJ2-1	CASSLAAGGNEQFF	TGTGCCAGCAGCTTAGCAGCAGGGGGCAATGAGCAGTTCTTC
NA	NA	TRBV12-3/TRBV12-4	TRBJ2-7	CASSRGATYEQYF	TGTGCCAGCAGCCGGGGGGCAACCTACGAGCAGTACTTC
NA	NA	TRBV19	TRBJ1-3	CASGGGFSGNTIYF	TGTGCCAGTGGGGGGGGCTTCTCTGGAAACACCATATATTTT
TRBD1	NA	TRBV5-1	TRBJ1-3	CASSFGTGGADTIYF	TGCGCCAGCAGCTTCGGGACAGGGGGCGCAGACACCATATATTTT
TRBD1	NA	TRBV27	TRBJ1-2	CASSPSGSLGTGADRNGYTF	TGTGCCAGCAGTCCCTCCGGCTCCCTCGGGACAGGGGCCGATAGGAATGGCTACACCTTC
NA	once	TRBV11-2	TRBJ2-5	CASSLGSAGRAETQYF	TGTGCCAGCAGCTTAGGGTCGGCCGGGAGAGCGGAGACCCAGTACTTC
NA	once	TRBV7-2	TRBJ1-3	CASSLASLRAGNTIYF	TGTGCCAGCAGCTTAGCCAGCCTCAGGGCGGGAAACACCATATATTTT
TRBD2	NA	TRBV6-5	TRBJ2-5	CASSYLIAGRKETQYF	TGTGCCAGCAGTTACTTAATAGCGGGGCGTAAAGAGACCCAGTACTTC
TRBD1	NA	TRBV7-3	TRBJ1-2	CASSQGTGDYGYTF	TGTGCCAGCAGCCAAGGCACAGGGGACTATGGCTACACCTTC
TRBD1	NA	TRBV28	TRBJ1-2	CASKNLGQAPYGYTF	TGTGCCAGCAAAAACTTAGGACAGGCGCCCTATGGCTACACCTTC
TRBD1	NA	TRBV19	TRBJ2-1	CASSKGTGDSYNEQFF	TGTGCCAGTAGTAAGGGGACAGGGGACTCCTACAATGAGCAGTTCTTC
TRBD1	NA	TRBV12-3/TRBV12-4	TRBJ1-2	CASSLDRTYGYTF	TGTGCCAGCAGTTTGGACAGGACCTATGGCTACACCTTC
NA	once	TRBV7-3	TRBJ2-7	CASSFPTRF	TGTGCCAGCAGCTTCCCAACACGCTTC
TRBD1	few	TRBV23-1	TRBJ1-5	CASSQQTGGRQPQHF	TGCGCCAGCAGTCAACAAACAGGGGGCAGACAGCCCCAGCATTTT
NA	NA	TRBV28	TRBJ1-4	CASSLKAAVGVTNEKLFF	TGTGCCAGCAGTTTAAAGGCAGCAGTCGGGGTAACTAATGAAAAACTGTTTTTT
TRBD1	NA	TRBV2	TRBJ1-4	CASKGQGDPNEKLFF	TGTGCCAGCAAAGGACAGGGGGATCCTAATGAAAAACTGTTTTTT
NA	few	TRBV28	TRBJ1-5	CASSFGGRVLDQPQHF	TGTGCCAGCAGTTTTGGGGGCAGGGTCCTCGATCAGCCCCAGCATTTT
NA	NA	TRBV15	TRBJ1-1	CATSRLDSLSVGTEAFF	TGTGCCACCAGCAGACTCGACAGCCTTAGTGTTGGCACTGAAGCTTTCTTT
TRBD1	NA	TRBV3-1/TRBV3-2	TRBJ1-2	CASSHSQGAGGYTF	TGTGCCAGCAGCCACTCACAGGGGGCGGGTGGCTACACCTTC
NA	NA	TRBV28	TRBJ1-6	CASSPTEGAYNSPLHF	TGTGCCAGCAGTCCCACTGAGGGGGCCTATAATTCACCCCTCCACTTT
NA	NA	TRBV28	TRBJ2-2	CASSLFTGGGGELFF	TGTGCCAGCAGTTTATTTACCGGGGGAGGCGGGGAGCTGTTTTTT
NA	NA	TRBV7-3	TRBJ2-3	CASSLNGKYTDTQYF	TGTGCCAGCAGCTTAAATGGCAAATACACAGATACGCAGTATTTT
NA	NA	TRBV5-1	TRBJ2-7	CASSFQTGTDEQYF	TGCGCCAGCAGCTTCCAGACAGGAACCGACGAGCAGTACTTC
NA	once	TRBV10-3	TRBJ1-1	CAISDRPGSPEAFF	TGTGCCATCAGTGACCGTCCGGGTAGTCCGGAAGCTTTCTTT
TRBD1	NA	TRBV19	TRBJ1-1	CASSIGTGGRRNTEAFF	TGTGCCAGTAGTATCGGGACAGGGGGCCGAAGGAACACTGAAGCTTTCTTT
NA	few	TRBV3-1/TRBV3-2	TRBJ1-2	CASSQEAGLGYGYTF	TGTGCCAGCAGCCAAGAGGCGGGGCTCGGCTATGGCTACACCTTC
NA	NA	TRBV4-1	TRBJ1-2	CASSQEDIQLYGYTF	TGCGCCAGCAGCCAAGAGGACATCCAACTCTATGGCTACACCTTC
NA	NA	TRBV27	TRBJ2-7	CASSIRGGGTYEQYF	TGTGCCAGCAGTATTCGGGGCGGCGGGACTTACGAGCAGTACTTC
NA	NA	TRBV5-6	TRBJ1-4	CASSLLRGNEKLFF	TGTGCCAGCAGCTTGCTCCGGGGAAATGAAAAACTGTTTTTT
TRBD2	once	TRBV27	TRBJ2-1	CASSFFRALAGVREQFF	TGTGCCAGCAGTTTTTTTCGGGCGCTAGCGGGAGTACGGGAGCAGTTCTTC
TRBD2	NA	TRBV7-8	TRBJ2-3	CASSLRGRVISGTDTQYF	TGTGCCAGCAGCTTACGGGGGAGGGTAATATCGGGCACAGATACGCAGTATTTT